The next 31 T cell receptor beta chains were all read from a single sample in a study of CD8+ T cells in alopecia areata listed by TCRdb under 2018. The method behind the library was the immunoSEQ multiplex PCR assay. To provide template for TCR sequencing, every sample had RNA extracted and reverse transcribed into cDNA. The table was pulled from immuneACCESS by TCRdb, which kept in-frame rearrangements only. Such tables lose some clones; where checked, under half of the loss comes from unresolved V genes, and the rest has no known cause. This sample has approximately 210,000 clones in its table, and roughly three fifths of those were observed once. Of the sample, around 3% is held by the ten largest clones. The time point label, read with the paper, signifies: about 4 weeks on oral tofacitinib. This sample's treatment or condition label indicates: oral pan-JAK inhibitor, 5-10 mg twice daily. The source material was CD4+ T cells sorted from blood, sampled at week 4, from a patient treated with tofacitinib. Receptors were obtained from a human donor with alopecia areata.

The rearrangement uses TRBV28 and TRBJ2-1; unclear D gene. V dropped 2 bases and J dropped 7 bases, with 3 bases sitting between them. CDR3 length equals 11 residues. The germline CDR1 and CDR2 sequences are MDHEN and SYDVKM. CDR3 region: CASSLGNEQFF. The CDR3 DNA follows: TGTGCCAGCAGTTTAGGGAATGAGCAGTTCTTC.

The chain employs TRBV2 and TRBJ1-1; TRBD1 agrees at 7 bases. The junction had 2 bases not matched to a gene; V was cut back by 6 bases and J by 1 base. Germline V gene lookup returns CDR1 SNHLY and CDR2 FYNNEI. This CDR3 spans 13 amino acids. The chain's CDR3 is CASRQGRNTEAFF. The CDR3 DNA follows: TGTGCCAGCAGACAGGGGCGGAACACTGAAGCTTTCTTT.

In the case of this clone: At the DNA level, this CDR3 is encoded by other sequences in the same sample as well. This chain uses TRBV7-2 with TRBJ1-3; D perhaps matches TRBD1 (6 bases). V was trimmed by 3 bases and J by 0 bases, leaving 6 bases between them. The CDR3 is 14 amino acids. The germline gives CDR1 SGHTA, CDR2 FQGNSA. In nucleotides, the CDR3 is TGTGCCAGCAGCTTGGACAGCTCTGGAAACACCATATATTTT. It translates to CASSLDSSGNTIYF.

This clone was counted only a few times. This rearrangement joins TRBV29-1 to TRBJ2-3; 10 nucleotides align to TRBD2. The V gene's germline CDR1 is SQVTM and CDR2 ANQGSEA. The CDR3 is made up of 14 amino acids. V lost 7 bases, J lost 10 bases, and 14 bases stayed unmatched. In DNA form, the CDR3 reads TGCAGCGCTAACCTAGCGGGGGATACCGAAGCGCAGTATTTT. Its translation is CSANLAGDTEAQYF.

The V and J genes are TRBV5-6 and TRBJ1-5, with unresolved D. Germline V lookup: CDR1 SGHDT, CDR2 YYEEEE. Trimming stripped 3 bases from V and 4 bases from J, with 8 bases between. This CDR3 is built from 13 residues. For the CDR3, the DNA is TGTGCCAGCAGCTCCCAAGAGAATCAGCCCCAGCATTTT. Residues: CASSSQENQPQHF.

V is TRBV5-1 and J is TRBJ2-5; TRBD1 might be the D (6 bases). Germline V gene data show CDR1 as SGHRS and CDR2 as YFSETQ. V gave up 4 bases and J gave up 5 bases, with 15 bases separating them. The CDR3 extends over 14 amino acids. In DNA, the CDR3 is TGCGCCAGCAGCCCACCAGGGGCGGACGAGACCCAGTACTTC. Translation: CASSPPGADETQYF.

This clone has a handful of counts. This chain joins TRBV29-1 and TRBJ1-1; 7 bases match TRBD1. CDR3 size: 12 residues. The V segment lost 7 bases and the J segment 4 bases; nucleotides outside the gene matches: 6. Germline CDR1 SQVTM, CDR2 ANQGSEA. This CDR3 reads CSGAQGSTEAFF. In DNA form, the CDR3 reads TGCAGCGGCGCACAGGGGTCCACTGAAGCTTTCTTT. Drawing the rest from reference TRBV29-1 and TRBJ1-1, the complete variable domain is SAVISQKPSRDICQRGTSLTIQCQVDSQVTMMFWYRQQPGQSLTLIATANQGSEATYESGFVIDKFPISRPNLTFSTLTVSNMSPEDSSIYLCSGAQGSTEAFFGQGTRLTVV.

The CDR3 DNA reads TGCAGCGTCGAGACAGGGGGCAGGGGTGGCTACACCTTC. This gives the protein CSVETGGRGGYTF. V is TRBV29-1 and J is TRBJ1-2, with TRBD1 matching 10 bases. In germline, CDR1 is SQVTM, CDR2 ANQGSEA. V trimming: 6 bases; J trimming: 7 bases; junction bases outside the gene matches: 8. The CDR3 totals 13 residues.

The J gene is TRBJ1-6, the V gene TRBV25-1, with unresolved D. This CDR3 contains 15 residues. The germline V and J ends were trimmed by 0 bases and 6 bases, with 9 bases remaining between them. In germline, CDR1 is MGHDK, CDR2 SYGVNS. The CDR3 DNA reads TGTGCCAGCAGTGAATACGGCCAGAGTAATTCACCCCTCCACTTT. This encodes CASSEYGQSNSPLHF.

The chain combines TRBV6-5 with TRBJ1-2; tentative D call: TRBD1 (6 bases). The CDR3 totals 12 residues. Germline V gene data show CDR1 as MNHEY and CDR2 as SVGAGI. V lost 8 bases and J 6 bases, leaving 13 bases between the germline ends. The DNA of the CDR3 is TGTGCCAGCTGCGGGACATCCGATGGCTACACCTTC. It translates to CASCGTSDGYTF.

This clone was observed a handful of times. Other nucleotide sequences in the sample specify the same CDR3. The chain couples TRBV6-6 to TRBJ1-2; possibly TRBD1 for D (5 bases). Germline CDR1 and CDR2: MNHNY and SVGAGI (reference sequence). CDR3 length: 14 residues. V lost 0 bases and J 2 bases, leaving 7 bases between the germline ends. This CDR3 reads CASSYSKGNYGYTF. CDR3 in DNA: TGTGCCAGCAGTTACTCGAAGGGGAACTATGGCTACACCTTC.

The DNA for the CDR3 is TGTGCCAGCCGCGGGGGAGGGAATCAGCCCCAGCATTTT. It specifies CASRGGGNQPQHF. The V call is TRBV28, the J call TRBJ1-5, with D tentatively TRBD1 (5 bases). Germline CDR1 and CDR2: MDHEN and SYDVKM. This CDR3 is 13 amino acids long. Trimming pared 8 bases from V and 4 bases from J, leaving 12 bases between. Using reference TRBV28 and TRBJ1-5 for the parts outside the CDR3, the full variable domain is DVKVTQSSRYLVKRTGEKVFLECVQDMDHENMFWYRQDPGLGLRLIYFSYDVKMKEKGDIPEGYSVSREKKERFSLILESASTNQTSMYLCASRGGGNQPQHFGDGTRLSIL.

The chain employs TRBV29-1 and TRBJ1-2; TRBD1 might be the D (6 bases). CDR1 is SQVTM, CDR2 ANQGSEA, per germline. With 6 bases removed from V and 4 bases from J, the gap between germline ends came to 15 bases. The CDR3 totals 13 residues. CDR3 sequence reads: CSVAQGFLYGYTF. The DNA of the CDR3 is TGCAGCGTAGCACAGGGATTCCTCTATGGCTACACCTTC.

With regard to this clone: At one end, the junction sequence differs from germline, possibly due to a read error. This chain links TRBV5-1 with TRBJ1-1, with D possibly being TRBD1 (6 bases). This CDR3 is built from 12 residues. CDR1 is SGHRS, CDR2 YFSETQ, per germline. CDR3 region: CASSLDRDTEEF. CDR3 DNA: TGCGCCAGCAGCTTGGACCGGGACACCGAAGAATTT. The full variable domain, rest sourced from reference TRBV5-1 and TRBJ1-1, is KAGVTQTPRYLIKTRGQQVTLSCSPISGHRSVSWYQQTPGQGLQFLFEYFSETQRNKGNFPGRFSGRQFSNSRSEMNVSTLELGDSALYLCASSLDRDTEEFGQGTRLTVV.

This clone was seen only a few times. Other DNA sequences within the sample encode an identical CDR3. V gene TRBV29-1 combines with J gene TRBJ1-1; TRBD1 is a possible D gene (6 bases). The CDR3 is 12 residues long. Germline values: CDR1 SQVTM, CDR2 ANQGSEA. V was trimmed by 6 bases and J by 2 bases, leaving 10 bases between them. The CDR3: CSVDRRNTEAFF. Here the CDR3 DNA reads TGCAGCGTAGACAGGCGAAACACTGAAGCTTTCTTT.

The rearrangement uses TRBV30 and TRBJ1-1, with no clear D. The germline CDR1 and CDR2 sequences are GTSNPN and SVGIG (reference sequence). Trimming took off 0 bases at V and 11 bases at J, with 10 bases between the two ends. The CDR3 contains 11 residues. This CDR3 reads CAWSVKVYAFF. CDR3 coding DNA: TGTGCCTGGAGTGTAAAGGTGTACGCTTTCTTT.

The V and J genes are TRBV30 and TRBJ2-7, with TRBD1 as a possible D gene (5 bases). This CDR3 is 14 amino acids long. V was pared by 2 bases and J by 2 bases, with 13 bases between. Per germline, CDR1 GTSNPN and CDR2 SVGIG (reference sequence). CDR3 DNA sequence: TGTGCCTGGAGTTCCGACAGAATGCCCTACGAGCAGTACTTC. It specifies CAWSSDRMPYEQYF.

This clone has more than one count but fewer than ten. The chain has TRBV29-1 and TRBJ2-7; TRBD1 matches 9 bases. The CDR3 spans 13 residues. Germline CDR1 is SQVTM and CDR2 is ANQGSEA. Losses at the gene ends were 7 bases for V and 2 bases for J; bases not matched to a gene: 6. The CDR3 DNA is TGCAGCGGGCTCGGGACAGGGACCTACGAGCAGTACTTC. This translates into CSGLGTGTYEQYF.

Of note for this clone: The germline gene is not matched at one end of the junction; a read error may be the cause. This sequence joins TRBV7-7 and TRBJ2-2; perhaps TRBD1 as D (5 bases). CDR3 length: 13 amino acids. CDR1 is SSHAT and CDR2 is FNYEAQ in the germline V gene (reference sequence). The DNA of the CDR3 is TGTGCTAGCAGCTTACCAGGGTCCGGGGAGCTGTTTTTT. Translating gives CASSLPGSGELFF. The variable domain in full, completed from reference TRBV7-7 and TRBJ2-2, reads GAGVSQSPRYKVTKRGQDVTLRCDPISSHATLYWYQQALGQGPEFLTYFNYEAQPDKSGLPSDRFSAERPEGSISTLTIQRTEQRDSAMYRCASSLPGSGELFFGEGSRLTVL.

The V gene is TRBV29-1, the J gene TRBJ2-1, with 11 bases lining up with TRBD2. Germline lookup yields CDR1 SQVTM and CDR2 ANQGSEA. The CDR3 has 16 residues. The junction had 9 bases not matched to a gene; V was cut back by 4 bases and J by 4 bases. The CDR3 nucleotides read TGCAGCGTTGGTCCTAGCGGGGGGCCGGGATACAATGAGCAGTTCTTC. The encoded protein is CSVGPSGGPGYNEQFF.

The V and J genes are TRBV14 and TRBJ2-6; unclear D gene. Per germline, CDR1 SGHDN and CDR2 FVKESK. The CDR3 has 12 residues. V was pared by 7 bases and J by 2 bases, with 3 bases between. Here the CDR3 reads CASKAGANVLTF. CDR3 nucleotide sequence: TGTGCCAGCAAGGCTGGGGCCAACGTCCTGACTTTC.

The chain couples TRBV10-3 to TRBJ2-7; TRBD1 matches 8 bases. CDR1 and CDR2 (germline): ENHRY, SYGVKD. With V trimmed by 2 bases and J by 0 bases, 3 bases remained unmatched. The CDR3 loop spans 15 amino acids. The CDR3 DNA reads TGTGCCATCAGTGAGCCGGGACAGGTCTCCTACGAGCAGTACTTC. Protein sequence: CAISEPGQVSYEQYF.

This chain joins TRBV30 and TRBJ2-1, with TRBD2 identical over 10 bases. This CDR3 has 15 residues. CDR1 and CDR2 from the germline V gene are GTSNPN and SVGIG (reference sequence). The V segment lost 3 bases and the J segment 9 bases; nucleotides outside the gene matches: 11. The CDR3 sequence is CAWRVAGGSSGEQFF. The DNA of the CDR3 is TGTGCCTGGAGGGTAGCGGGGGGCTCAAGTGGTGAGCAGTTCTTC.

This clone has only one observation. The CDR3 reads CASSEGQGYGYTF. The CDR3 nucleotides are TGCGCCAGCAGCGAGGGACAGGGCTATGGCTACACCTTC. The rearrangement links TRBV5-1 to TRBJ1-2; TRBD1 aligns across 9 bases. Looked up from germline, CDR1 is SGHRS and CDR2 is YFSETQ. After removal of 4 bases from V and 4 bases from J, the junction contained 2 bases not matched to a gene. The CDR3 consists of 13 residues. Looking up the rest from reference TRBV5-1 and TRBJ1-2 gives the full variable domain: KAGVTQTPRYLIKTRGQQVTLSCSPISGHRSVSWYQQTPGQGLQFLFEYFSETQRNKGNFPGRFSGRQFSNSRSEMNVSTLELGDSALYLCASSEGQGYGYTFGSGTRLTVV.

This clone was picked up one time. The chain joins TRBV28 to TRBJ1-6; D is uncertain. Germline assignment: CDR1 MDHEN and CDR2 SYDVKM. Trimming removed 5 bases from V and 8 bases from J, with 10 bases in between. The CDR3 is made up of 13 amino acids. The CDR3 loop is CASSPRHDSPLHF. Written as DNA, the CDR3 is TGTGCCAGCAGTCCCAGGCACGATTCACCCCTCCACTTT.

The chain joins TRBV6-1 to TRBJ1-1, with D maybe TRBD1 (5 bases). V was trimmed by 3 bases and J by 3 bases, leaving 11 bases between them. The CDR3 is 14 residues long. Per the germline V gene, CDR1 is MNHNS and CDR2 is SASEGT. The CDR3, as DNA: TGTGCCAGCAGTGATCAGGGTCGGGACACTGAAGCTTTCTTT. This translates into CASSDQGRDTEAFF.

This chain connects TRBV11-3 to TRBJ1-2, with D hard to call. Trimming pared 4 bases from V and 6 bases from J, leaving 6 bases between. Germline V gene sequence: CDR1 SGHNT, CDR2 YENEEA. This CDR3 region has 11 residues. The CDR3 DNA reads TGTGCCAGCAGCTCGGCAAATGGCTACACCTTC. Translated, it gives CASSSANGYTF. The whole variable domain, remainder taken from reference TRBV11-3 and TRBJ1-2, is EAGVVQSPRYKIIEKKQPVAFWCNPISGHNTLYWYLQNLGQGPELLIRYENEEAVDDSQLPKDRFSAERLKGVDSTLKIQPAELGDSAVYLCASSSANGYTFGSGTRLTVV.

This clone was seen a few times. This sequence joins TRBV6-5 and TRBJ2-2; D is undetermined. This CDR3 has 12 amino acids. The ends were cut back, 5 bases at V and 5 bases at J, with 6 bases in the middle. Germline V lookup: CDR1 MNHEY, CDR2 SVGAGI. The CDR3 protein is CASSIRTGELFF. The CDR3 DNA sequence: TGTGCCAGCAGTATCCGTACCGGGGAGCTGTTTTTT.

V is TRBV5-4 and J is TRBJ2-3, with 11 bases identical to TRBD2. V lost 7 bases and J lost 2; bases outside the gene matches: 6. The CDR3 has 15 amino acids. Per germline, CDR1 SGHNT and CDR2 YYREEE (reference sequence). The CDR3 DNA follows: TGTGCCAGCGAACGACTAGCGGGGTCCACAGATACGCAGTATTTT. Its translation: CASERLAGSTDTQYF.

A note on this clone: The junction shows a germline mismatch at one end, possibly a read error. The V and J genes are TRBV30 and TRBJ1-2, with 8 bases aligning to TRBD1. The CDR3 runs 8 residues. Germline CDR1 and CDR2: GTSNPN and SVGIG (reference sequence). CDR3 nucleotides: TGTGCCTGGGACAGGGGTTACTTC. Its translation: CAWDRGYF.

The chain links TRBV30 to TRBJ2-3; 9 bases fit TRBD1. CDR1 is GTSNPN and CDR2 is SVGIG in the germline V gene (reference sequence). This CDR3 is built from 14 residues. Unmatched junction bases numbered 3, after V lost 3 bases and J lost 2 bases. In DNA form, the CDR3 reads TGTGCCTGGAGGGGGACAGGGAACACAGATACGCAGTATTTT. This encodes CAWRGTGNTDTQYF. Full variable domain (remainder filled in from reference TRBV30 and TRBJ2-3): SQTIHQWPATLVQPVGSPLSLECTVEGTSNPNLYWYRQAAGRGLQLLFYSVGIGQISSEVPQNLSASRPQDRQFILSSKKLLLSDSGFYLCAWRGTGNTDTQYFGPGTRLTVL.